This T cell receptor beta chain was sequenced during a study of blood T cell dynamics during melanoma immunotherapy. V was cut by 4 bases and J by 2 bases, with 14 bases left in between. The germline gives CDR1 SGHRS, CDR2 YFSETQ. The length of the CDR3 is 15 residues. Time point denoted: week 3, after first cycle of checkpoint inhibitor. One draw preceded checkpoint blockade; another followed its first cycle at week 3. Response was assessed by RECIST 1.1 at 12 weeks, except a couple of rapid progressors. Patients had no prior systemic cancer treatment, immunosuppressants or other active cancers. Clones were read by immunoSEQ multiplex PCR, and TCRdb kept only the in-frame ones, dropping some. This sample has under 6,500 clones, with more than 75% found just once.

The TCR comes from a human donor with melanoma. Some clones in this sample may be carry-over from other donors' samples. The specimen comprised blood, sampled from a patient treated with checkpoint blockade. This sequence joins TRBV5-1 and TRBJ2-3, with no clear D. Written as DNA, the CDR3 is TGCGCCAGCAGCCGGAACTTTCCATCCACAGATACGCAGTATTTT. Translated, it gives CASSRNFPSTDTQYF.